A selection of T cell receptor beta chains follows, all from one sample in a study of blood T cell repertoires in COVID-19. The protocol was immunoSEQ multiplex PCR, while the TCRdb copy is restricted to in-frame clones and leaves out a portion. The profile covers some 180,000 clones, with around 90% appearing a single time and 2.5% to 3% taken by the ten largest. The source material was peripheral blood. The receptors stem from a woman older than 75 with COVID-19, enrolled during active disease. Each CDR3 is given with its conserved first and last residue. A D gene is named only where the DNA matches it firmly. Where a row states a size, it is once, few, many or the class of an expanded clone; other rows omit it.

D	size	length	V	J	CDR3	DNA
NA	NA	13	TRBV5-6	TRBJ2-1	CASSLPRVNEQFF	TGTGCCAGCAGCTTACCGAGGGTTAATGAGCAGTTCTTC
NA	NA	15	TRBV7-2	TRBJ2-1	CASSPDRRAYNEQFF	TGTGCCAGCAGCCCTGACAGACGAGCCTACAATGAGCAGTTCTTC
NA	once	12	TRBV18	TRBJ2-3	CASSPGGDTQYF	TGTGCCAGCTCACCGGGGGGAGATACGCAGTATTTT
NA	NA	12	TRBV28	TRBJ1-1	CATDRLSTEAFF	TGTGCCACCGACAGGCTGAGCACTGAAGCTTTCTTT
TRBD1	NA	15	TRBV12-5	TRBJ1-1	CASGLALQGGAEAFF	TGTGCTAGTGGTTTGGCCTTACAGGGGGGAGCTGAAGCTTTCTTT
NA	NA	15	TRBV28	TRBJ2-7	CASIPGDGFSYEQYF	TGTGCCAGCATACCGGGGGACGGCTTCTCCTACGAGCAGTACTTC
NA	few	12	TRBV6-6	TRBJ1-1	CASSRTNTEAFF	TGTGCCAGCAGCCGGACTAACACTGAAGCTTTCTTT
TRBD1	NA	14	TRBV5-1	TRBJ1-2	CASSVTGTGGIDTF	TGCGCCAGCAGCGTCACCGGGACAGGGGGCATCGACACCTTC
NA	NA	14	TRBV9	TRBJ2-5	CASSVGRWRETQYF	TGTGCCAGCAGCGTAGGAAGGTGGCGGGAGACCCAGTACTTC
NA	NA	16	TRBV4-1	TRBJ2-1	CASSQGEGSSYNEQFF	TGCGCCAGCAGCCAAGGAGAGGGAAGCTCCTACAATGAGCAGTTCTTC
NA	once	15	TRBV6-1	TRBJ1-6	CASSEEGVSGSPLHF	TGTGCCAGCAGTGAAGAAGGGGTCTCAGGTTCACCCCTCCACTTT
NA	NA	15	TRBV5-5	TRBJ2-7	CASSLALGGYYEQYF	TGTGCCAGCAGCTTGGCCCTTGGGGGGTACTACGAGCAGTACTTC
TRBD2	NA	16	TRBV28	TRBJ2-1	CASSFGLAGSYNEQFF	TGTGCCAGCAGTTTCGGACTAGCGGGTTCCTACAATGAGCAGTTCTTC
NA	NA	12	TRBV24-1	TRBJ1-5	CATSQSNQPQHF	TGTGCCACCAGTCAGAGCAATCAGCCCCAGCATTTT
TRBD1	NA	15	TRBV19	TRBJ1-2	CASRTDRESVGGYTF	TGTGCCAGTAGAACCGACAGGGAGTCGGTTGGGGGCTACACCTTC
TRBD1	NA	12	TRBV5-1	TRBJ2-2	CASRQGSGELFF	TGCGCTAGTCGACAGGGGTCCGGGGAGCTGTTTTTT
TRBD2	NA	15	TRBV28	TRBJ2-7	CASSTSGGAHYEQYF	TGTGCCAGCAGCACCTCGGGGGGGGCTCACTACGAGCAGTACTTC
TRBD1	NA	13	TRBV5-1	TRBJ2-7	CASSSTQGYEQYF	TGCGCCAGCAGCTCGACACAGGGGTACGAGCAGTACTTC
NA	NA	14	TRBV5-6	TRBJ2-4	CASSISAARDIQYF	TGTGCCAGCAGTATAAGTGCGGCGCGAGACATTCAGTACTTC
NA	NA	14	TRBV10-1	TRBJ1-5	CAVQSKGGGQPQHF	TGCGCCGTCCAATCGAAGGGAGGAGGTCAGCCCCAGCATTTT
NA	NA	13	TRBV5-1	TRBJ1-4	CASRSATNEKLFF	TGCGCCAGCAGGAGTGCAACTAATGAAAAACTGTTTTTT
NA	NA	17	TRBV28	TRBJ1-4	CASSLGVGGVFNEKLFF	TGTGCCAGCAGTTTAGGGGTGGGAGGGGTCTTTAATGAAAAACTGTTTTTT
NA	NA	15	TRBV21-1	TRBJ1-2	CALRDRDGAVSGYTF	TGTGCCCTCCGGGACAGGGATGGAGCGGTTAGTGGCTACACCTTC
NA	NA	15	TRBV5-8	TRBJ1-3	CASSLGRQMRNTIYF	TGTGCCAGCAGCTTAGGGCGACAGATGAGAAACACCATATATTTT
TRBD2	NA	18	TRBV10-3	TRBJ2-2	CAISESVLAGPNTGELFF	TGTGCCATCAGTGAGAGTGTACTAGCGGGACCTAACACCGGGGAGCTGTTTTTT
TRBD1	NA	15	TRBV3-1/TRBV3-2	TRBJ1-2	CASSQGVQGANGYTF	TGTGCCAGCAGCCAAGGAGTTCAGGGGGCAAATGGCTACACCTTC
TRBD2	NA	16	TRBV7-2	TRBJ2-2	CASSLSTSGVGGELFF	TGTGCCAGCAGCTTATCGACTAGCGGGGTGGGCGGGGAGCTGTTTTTT
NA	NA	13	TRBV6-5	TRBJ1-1	CASSTRRDTEAFF	TGTGCCAGCAGTACCCGCCGGGACACTGAAGCTTTCTTT
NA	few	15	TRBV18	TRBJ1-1	CASSPPGGVGTEAFF	TGTGCCAGCTCACCCCCCGGGGGGGTAGGGACTGAAGCTTTCTTT
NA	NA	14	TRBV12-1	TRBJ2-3	CATLAGGRTDTQYF	TGTGCCACCTTAGCGGGAGGGCGCACAGATACGCAGTATTTT
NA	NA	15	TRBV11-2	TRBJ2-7	CASSPILAHPYEQYF	TGTGCCAGCAGCCCCATACTAGCCCACCCCTACGAGCAGTACTTC
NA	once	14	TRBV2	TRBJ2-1	CASRSVGIYNEQFF	TGTGCCAGCAGATCAGTTGGTATCTACAATGAGCAGTTCTTC
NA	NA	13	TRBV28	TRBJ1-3	CASSSGALNTIYF	TGTGCCAGCAGTTCAGGGGCCCTAAACACCATATATTTT
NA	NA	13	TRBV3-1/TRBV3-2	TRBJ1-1	CASSQSGQFEAFF	TGTGCCAGCAGCCAATCCGGACAGTTTGAAGCTTTCTTT
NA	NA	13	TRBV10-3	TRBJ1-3	CAISFGAGNTIYF	TGTGCCATCAGTTTCGGGGCTGGAAACACCATATATTTT
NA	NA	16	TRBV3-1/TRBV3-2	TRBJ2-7	CASSQATVGGRYEQYF	TGTGCCAGCAGCCAGGCCACAGTCGGGGGTCGGTACGAGCAGTACTTC
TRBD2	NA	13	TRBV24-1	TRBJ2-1	CATGTTTGREQFF	TGTGCCACTGGGACTACAACCGGACGGGAGCAGTTCTTC
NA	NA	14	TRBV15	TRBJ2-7	CATSRGPGSDEQYF	TGTGCCACCAGCAGAGGGCCAGGGTCGGACGAGCAGTACTTC
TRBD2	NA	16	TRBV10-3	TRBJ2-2	CARGSLAGGGTGELFF	TGTGCCAGGGGGTCCTTAGCGGGAGGTGGAACCGGGGAGCTGTTTTTT
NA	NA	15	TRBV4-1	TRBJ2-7	CASSQAQTVDYEQYF	TGCGCCAGCAGCCAAGCCCAGACAGTCGACTACGAGCAGTACTTC
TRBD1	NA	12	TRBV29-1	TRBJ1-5	CSVGTDNQPQHF	TGCAGCGTGGGGACAGACAATCAGCCCCAGCATTTT
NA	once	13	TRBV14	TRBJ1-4	CASSQGGAEKLFF	TGTGCCAGCAGCCAAGGGGGAGCTGAAAAACTGTTTTTT
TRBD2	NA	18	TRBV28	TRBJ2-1	CASSLRLAGVTGGNEQFF	TGTGCCAGCAGTTTAAGACTAGCGGGAGTAACGGGGGGCAATGAGCAGTTCTTC
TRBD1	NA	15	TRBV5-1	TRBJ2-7	CASSLNSGTVLEAYF	TGCGCCAGCAGCTTGAATTCTGGGACAGTTTTAGAAGCGTACTTC
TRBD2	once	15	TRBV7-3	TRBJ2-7	CASSLSGGSSYEQYF	TGTGCCAGCAGCTTAAGCGGGGGGAGCTCCTACGAGCAGTACTTC
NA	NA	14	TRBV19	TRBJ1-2	CASSIVGGEGGYTF	TGTGCCAGTAGTATCGTAGGAGGGGAAGGTGGCTACACCTTC
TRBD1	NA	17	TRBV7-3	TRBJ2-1	CASSLGSRTGTYNEQFF	TGTGCCAGCAGCTTAGGTTCTAGGACAGGGACCTACAATGAGCAGTTCTTC
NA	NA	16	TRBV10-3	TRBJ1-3	CAISGAFRDIGNTIYF	TGTGCCATCAGTGGTGCCTTCCGGGACATTGGAAACACCATATATTTT
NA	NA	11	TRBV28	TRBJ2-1	CASSLSTGRFF	TGTGCCAGCAGTTTAAGTACAGGGCGGTTCTTC
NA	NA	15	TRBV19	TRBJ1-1	CASSIILTGSAQAFF	TGTGCCAGTAGTATAATCTTGACAGGTTCCGCGCAAGCTTTCTTT